This T cell receptor (beta chain) was identified during a study of Ad26.COV2.S vaccination and SARS-CoV-2 variants. Regarding the study as a whole: Substantial response breadth was reportedly seen for spike-specific CD8+ and CD4+ T cells after vaccination.

On this clone itself: Its specificity is not known.

The treatment was: 15 to 20 received Ad26.COV2.S at low or high dose, single or two shots; 5 received placebo; per-sample allocation not given. Sample collection was performed on day 63 after the first vaccine or placebo injection. Using immunoSEQ multiplex PCR, the repertoire was profiled, and TCRdb retains in-frame clones only, with some absent. The sample contains around 450,000 clones, roughly nine tenths of which appear only once. The CDR3 has 18 residues. V was clipped by 5 bases and J by 3 bases, with 23 bases between them. Per the germline V gene, CDR1 is SGHTA and CDR2 is FQGNSA. This chain links TRBV7-2 with TRBJ1-5; no reliable D call. The sequencing here drew on peripheral blood, taken in a trial of Ad26.COV2.S vaccine versus placebo. This sequence originates from a person aged 18 to 65 who received the Ad26.COV2.S COVID-19 vaccine or a placebo. As DNA, the CDR3 is TGTGCCAGCAGCCCGACCCCCCCCGTTAGGACCATCAATCAGCCCCAGCATTTT. Translating gives CASSPTPPVRTINQPQHF. Looking up the rest from reference TRBV7-2 and TRBJ1-5 gives the full variable domain: GAGVSQSPSNKVTEKGKDVELRCDPISGHTALYWYRQSLGQGLEFLIYFQGNSAPDKSGLPSDRFSAERTGGSVSTLTIQRTQQEDSAVYLCASSPTPPVRTINQPQHFGDGTRLSIL.